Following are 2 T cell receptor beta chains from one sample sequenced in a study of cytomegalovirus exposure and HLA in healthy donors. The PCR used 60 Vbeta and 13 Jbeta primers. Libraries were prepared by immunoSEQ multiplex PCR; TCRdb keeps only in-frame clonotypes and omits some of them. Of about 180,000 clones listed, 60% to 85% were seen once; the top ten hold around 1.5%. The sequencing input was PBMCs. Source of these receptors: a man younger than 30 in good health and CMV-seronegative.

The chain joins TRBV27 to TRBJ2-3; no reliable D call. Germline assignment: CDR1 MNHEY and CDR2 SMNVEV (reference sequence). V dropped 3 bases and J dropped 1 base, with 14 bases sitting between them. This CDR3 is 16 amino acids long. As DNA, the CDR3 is TGTGCCAGCAGTTTTCTCCGTGGTTCGGGCACAGATACGCAGTATTTT. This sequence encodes CASSFLRGSGTDTQYF.

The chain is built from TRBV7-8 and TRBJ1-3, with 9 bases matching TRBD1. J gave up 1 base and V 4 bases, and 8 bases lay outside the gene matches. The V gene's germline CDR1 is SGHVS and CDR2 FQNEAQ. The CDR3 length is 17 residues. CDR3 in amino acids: CASSSLTGGLSGNTIYF. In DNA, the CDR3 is TGTGCCAGCAGCTCACTGACAGGGGGGCTATCTGGAAACACCATATATTTT.